This TCR beta chain was sequenced during a study of beta chain features in type 1 diabetes. Study-level information: Across the samples, about 110,000,000 sorted cells were examined in total.

The sequenced template was cDNA made from the entire isolated RNA. Profiling relied on immunoSEQ multiplex PCR, and the TCRdb table lists in-frame clones only, not all of them. The sample shows around 300,000 clones, around 13% of them seen only once. Every participating donor gave one draw, a heparinised blood sample averaging around 100 mL. It was via CD45RO/CCR7/CD25/CD127/CD95/CD27 that CD4+ naive, central memory, regulatory and stem cell-like memory cells were sorted. Once sorted, every population was more than 98% pure. Looked up from germline, CDR1 is SEHNR and CDR2 is FQNEAQ (reference sequence). This CDR3 has 15 amino acids. The ends were cut back, 5 bases at V and 7 bases at J, with 18 bases in the middle. This clone was seen a handful of times.

The sequenced material came from central memory CD4+ T cells from blood. The TCR originated in a man aged 30-40 years in good health. This chain uses TRBV7-9 with TRBJ1-5; D unclear. CDR3 amino acids: CASSISGGTRQPQHF. DNA of the CDR3: TGTGCCAGCAGCATTTCAGGCGGTACGAGGCAGCCCCAGCATTTT.